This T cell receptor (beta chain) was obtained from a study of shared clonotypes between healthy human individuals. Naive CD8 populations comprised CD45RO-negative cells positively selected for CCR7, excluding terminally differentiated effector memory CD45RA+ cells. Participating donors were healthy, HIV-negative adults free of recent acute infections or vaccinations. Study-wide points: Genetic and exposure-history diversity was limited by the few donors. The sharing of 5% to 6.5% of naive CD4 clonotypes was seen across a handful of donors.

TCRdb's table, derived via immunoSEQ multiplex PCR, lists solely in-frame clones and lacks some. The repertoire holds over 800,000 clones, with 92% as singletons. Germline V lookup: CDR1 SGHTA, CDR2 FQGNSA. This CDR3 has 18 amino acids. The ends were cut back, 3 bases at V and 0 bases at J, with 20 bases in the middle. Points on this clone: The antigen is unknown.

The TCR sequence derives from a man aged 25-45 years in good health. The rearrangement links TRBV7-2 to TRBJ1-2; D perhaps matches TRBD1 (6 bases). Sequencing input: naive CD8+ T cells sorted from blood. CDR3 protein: CASSFPGERPISNYGYTF. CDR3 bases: TGTGCCAGCAGCTTCCCAGGGGAGAGACCGATTTCTAACTATGGCTACACCTTC.